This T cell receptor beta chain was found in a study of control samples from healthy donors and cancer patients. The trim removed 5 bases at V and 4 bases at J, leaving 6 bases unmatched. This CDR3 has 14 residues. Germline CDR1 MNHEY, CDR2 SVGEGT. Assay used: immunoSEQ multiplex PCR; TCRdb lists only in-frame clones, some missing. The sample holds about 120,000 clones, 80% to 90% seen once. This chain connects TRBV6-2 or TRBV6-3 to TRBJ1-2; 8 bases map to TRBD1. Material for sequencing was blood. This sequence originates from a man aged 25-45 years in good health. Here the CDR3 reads CASSPGRGLYGYTF. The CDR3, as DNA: TGTGCCAGCAGTCCGGGCAGGGGGCTCTATGGCTACACCTTC.